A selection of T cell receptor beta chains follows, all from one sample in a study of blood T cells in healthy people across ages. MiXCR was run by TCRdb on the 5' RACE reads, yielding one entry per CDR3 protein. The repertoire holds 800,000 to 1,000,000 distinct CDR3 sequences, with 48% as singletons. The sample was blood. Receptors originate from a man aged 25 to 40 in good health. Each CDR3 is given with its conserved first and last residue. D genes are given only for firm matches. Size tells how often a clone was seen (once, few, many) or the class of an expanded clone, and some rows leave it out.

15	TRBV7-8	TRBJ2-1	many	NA	CASSLGTSFHNEQFF	TGTGCCAGCAGCTTAGGGACCTCGTTTCACAATGAGCAGTTCTTC
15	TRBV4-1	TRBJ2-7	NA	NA	CASSQEHRASYEQYF	TGCGCCAGCAGCCAAGAGCACAGGGCTTCCTACGAGCAGTACTTC
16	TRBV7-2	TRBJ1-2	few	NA	CASSLDLAGWDYGYTF	TGTGCCAGCAGCTTAGATCTGGCAGGGTGGGACTATGGCTACACCTTC
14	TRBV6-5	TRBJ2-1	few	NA	CASSYSKQGDEQFF	TGTGCCAGCAGTTACTCGAAGCAGGGCGATGAGCAGTTCTTC
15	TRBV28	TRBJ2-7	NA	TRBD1	CASSPRDRDASEQYF	TGTGCCAGCAGCCCCCGCGACAGGGACGCTAGCGAGCAGTACTTC
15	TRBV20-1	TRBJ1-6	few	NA	CSARDHGVGNSPLHF	TGCAGTGCTAGAGATCACGGGGTGGGTAATTCACCCCTCCACTTT
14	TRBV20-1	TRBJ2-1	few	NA	CSAAAGPSYNEQFF	TGCAGTGCTGCCGCGGGGCCCTCCTACAATGAGCAGTTCTTC
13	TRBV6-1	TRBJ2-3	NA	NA	CASSEVGEDTQYF	TGTGCCAGCAGTGAGGTAGGGGAAGATACGCAGTATTTT
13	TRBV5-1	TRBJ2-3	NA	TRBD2	CASRWRGEDTQYF	TGCGCCAGCAGGTGGCGGGGGGAAGATACGCAGTATTTT
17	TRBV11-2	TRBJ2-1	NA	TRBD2	CASSSRLAGGWYNEQFF	TGTGCCAGCAGCTCACGACTAGCGGGGGGCTGGTACAATGAGCAGTTCTTC
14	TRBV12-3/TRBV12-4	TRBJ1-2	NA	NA	CASSSGARNYGYTF	TGTGCCAGCAGTTCAGGGGCTCGAAACTATGGCTACACCTTC
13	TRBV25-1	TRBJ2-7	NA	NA	CASRREASYEQYF	TGTGCCAGCCGTCGTGAGGCGAGCTACGAGCAGTACTTC
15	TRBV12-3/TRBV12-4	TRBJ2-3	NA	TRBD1	CASSFGDRATDTQYF	TGTGCCAGCAGTTTCGGGGACAGGGCGACAGATACGCAGTATTTT
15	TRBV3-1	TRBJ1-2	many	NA	CASSRTGNPSYGYTF	TGTGCCAGCAGCCGAACAGGGAACCCGAGCTATGGCTACACCTTC
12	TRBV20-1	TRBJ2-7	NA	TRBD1	CSGQGDGYEQYF	TGCAGTGGACAGGGAGATGGGTACGAGCAGTACTTC
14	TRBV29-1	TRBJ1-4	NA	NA	CSVEGDASGEKLFF	TGCAGCGTTGAAGGGGACGCGTCTGGCGAAAAACTGTTTTTT
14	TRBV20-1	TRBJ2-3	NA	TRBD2	CSARDWSGGHTQYF	TGCAGTGCTAGAGATTGGAGCGGGGGCCATACGCAGTATTTT
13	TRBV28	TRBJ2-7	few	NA	CASSLGGHYEQYF	TGTGCCAGCAGTTTAGGCGGGCACTACGAGCAGTACTTC
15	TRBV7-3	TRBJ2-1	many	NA	CASSPGSVSYNEQFF	TGTGCCAGCAGCCCAGGGTCGGTGTCCTACAATGAGCAGTTCTTC
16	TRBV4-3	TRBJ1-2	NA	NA	CASSQDLGGAGYGYTF	TGCGCCAGCAGCCAAGATTTGGGGGGCGCAGGCTATGGCTACACCTTC
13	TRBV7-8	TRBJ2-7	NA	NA	CASSLASPREQYF	TGTGCCAGCAGCTTAGCTAGCCCCCGCGAGCAGTACTTC
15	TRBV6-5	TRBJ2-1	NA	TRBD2	CASSPFGGSVGEQFF	TGTGCCAGCAGCCCCTTCGGGGGGTCCGTCGGTGAGCAGTTCTTC
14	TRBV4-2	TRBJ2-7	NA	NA	CASSQEPRVHEQYF	TGTGCCAGCAGCCAAGAACCCAGGGTACACGAGCAGTACTTC
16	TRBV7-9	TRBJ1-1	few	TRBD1	CASSLVPGQGSQEAFF	TGTGCCAGCAGCTTAGTCCCCGGACAGGGGTCACAAGAAGCTTTCTTT
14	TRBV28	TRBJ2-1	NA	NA	CASRTTSRRDEQFF	TGTGCCAGCAGGACTACCTCGCGGAGGGATGAGCAGTTCTTC
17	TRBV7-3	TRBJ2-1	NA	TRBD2	CASSLTPPSGGYNEQFF	TGTGCCAGCAGTTTAACCCCCCCTAGCGGGGGCTACAATGAGCAGTTCTTC
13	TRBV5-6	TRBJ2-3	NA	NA	CASSKIQEDTQYF	TGTGCCAGCAGCAAAATACAGGAAGATACGCAGTATTTT
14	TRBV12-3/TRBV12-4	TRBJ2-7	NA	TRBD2	CASSSTGLFYEQYF	TGTGCCAGCAGTTCCACGGGACTATTCTACGAGCAGTACTTC
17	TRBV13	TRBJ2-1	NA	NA	CASSPPRGESSHNEQFF	TGTGCCAGCAGCCCCCCTCGAGGGGAGAGCTCCCACAATGAGCAGTTCTTC
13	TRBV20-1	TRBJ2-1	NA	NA	CSAREGGSSEQFF	TGCAGTGCTAGAGAGGGGGGATCCAGTGAGCAGTTCTTC
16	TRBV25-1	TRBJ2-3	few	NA	CASSEGSVGYTDTQYF	TGTGCCAGCAGTGAAGGGTCCGTAGGTTACACAGATACGCAGTATTTT
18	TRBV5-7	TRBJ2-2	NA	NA	CASSLVDSPLEGTGELFF	TGTGCCAGCAGCTTGGTTGACTCCCCCCTTGAGGGAACCGGGGAGCTGTTTTTT
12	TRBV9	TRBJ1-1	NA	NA	CASSVVGGRAFF	TGTGCCAGCAGCGTAGTGGGGGGGCGAGCTTTCTTT
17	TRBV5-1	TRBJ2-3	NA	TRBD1	CASSLNPGTGGTDTQYF	TGCGCCAGCAGCTTGAACCCCGGGACAGGGGGCACAGATACGCAGTATTTT
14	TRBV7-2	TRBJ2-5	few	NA	CASGARRVQETQYF	TGTGCCAGCGGCGCTAGGAGAGTCCAAGAGACCCAGTACTTC
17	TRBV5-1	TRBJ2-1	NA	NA	CASSLARGTSPYNEQFF	TGCGCCAGCAGCTTGGCACGGGGGACTTCCCCCTACAATGAGCAGTTCTTC
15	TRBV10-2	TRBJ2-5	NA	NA	CASSAPDLLGNEQYF	TGCGCCAGCAGTGCGCCAGACCTCCTTGGGAATGAGCAGTACTTC
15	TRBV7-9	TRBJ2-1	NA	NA	CASSGGPGSLNEQFF	TGTGCCAGCAGCGGCGGCCCAGGGTCGCTTAATGAGCAGTTCTTC
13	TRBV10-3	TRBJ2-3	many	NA	CAISESPQDTQYF	TGTGCCATCAGTGAGTCCCCCCAGGATACGCAGTATTTT
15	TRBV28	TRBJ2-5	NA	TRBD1	CASSNSGQGQETQYF	TGTGCCAGCAGTAACTCGGGACAGGGCCAAGAGACCCAGTACTTC
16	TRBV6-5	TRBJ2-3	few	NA	CAIWNPGHSSTDTQYF	TGTGCCATCTGGAACCCGGGACACTCTAGCACAGATACGCAGTATTTT
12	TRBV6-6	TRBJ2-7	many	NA	CASSLEVYEQYF	TGTGCCAGCTCCCTGGAGGTTTACGAGCAGTACTTC
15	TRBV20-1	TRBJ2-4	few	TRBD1	CSATGQAWTKNIQYF	TGCAGTGCTACCGGACAGGCGTGGACCAAAAACATTCAGTACTTC
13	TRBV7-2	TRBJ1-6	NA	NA	CASSPVGSSPLHF	TGTGCCAGCAGCCCCGTGGGGTCTTCACCCCTCCACTTT
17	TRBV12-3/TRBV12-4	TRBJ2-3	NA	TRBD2	CASRQSTAGGRTDTQYF	TGTGCCAGCAGGCAATCGACAGCGGGGGGCCGCACAGATACGCAGTATTTT
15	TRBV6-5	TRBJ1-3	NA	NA	CASSPTDSSGNTIYF	TGTGCCAGCAGCCCTACAGACAGTTCTGGAAACACCATATATTTT
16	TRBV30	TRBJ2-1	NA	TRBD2	CAWSEASGGPYNEQFF	TGTGCCTGGAGTGAAGCTAGCGGGGGCCCTTACAATGAGCAGTTCTTC
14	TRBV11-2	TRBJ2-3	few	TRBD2	CASSRGVGTDTQYF	TGTGCCAGCAGTCGGGGGGTGGGTACAGATACGCAGTATTTT
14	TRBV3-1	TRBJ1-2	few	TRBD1	CASSQAQTGGGYTF	TGTGCCAGCAGCCAAGCTCAAACAGGGGGCGGCTACACCTTC
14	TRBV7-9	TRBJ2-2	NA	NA	CASSLVMNTGELFF	TGTGCCAGCAGCTTAGTGATGAACACCGGGGAGCTGTTTTTT
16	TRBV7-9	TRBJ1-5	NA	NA	CASSLLEGGSNQPQHF	TGTGCCAGCAGCTTATTAGAAGGGGGAAGCAATCAGCCCCAGCATTTT